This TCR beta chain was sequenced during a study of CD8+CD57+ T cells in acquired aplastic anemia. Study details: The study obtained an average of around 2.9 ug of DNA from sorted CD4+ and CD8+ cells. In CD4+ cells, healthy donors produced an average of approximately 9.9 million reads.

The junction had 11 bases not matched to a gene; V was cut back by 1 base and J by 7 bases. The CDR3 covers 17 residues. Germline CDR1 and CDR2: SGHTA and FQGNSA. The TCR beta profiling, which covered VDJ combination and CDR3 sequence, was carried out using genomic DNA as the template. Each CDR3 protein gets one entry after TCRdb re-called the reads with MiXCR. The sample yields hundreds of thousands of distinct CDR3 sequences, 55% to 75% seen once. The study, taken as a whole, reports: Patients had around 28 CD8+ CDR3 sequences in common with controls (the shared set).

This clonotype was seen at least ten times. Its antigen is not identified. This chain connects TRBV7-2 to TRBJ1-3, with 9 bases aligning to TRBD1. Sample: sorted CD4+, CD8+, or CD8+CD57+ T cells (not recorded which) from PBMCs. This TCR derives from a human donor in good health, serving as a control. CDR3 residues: CASSLEGGGQGINTIYF. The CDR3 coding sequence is TGTGCCAGCAGCTTAGAGGGTGGGGGACAGGGTATCAACACCATATATTTT. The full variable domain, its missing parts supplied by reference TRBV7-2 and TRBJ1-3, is GAGVSQSPSNKVTEKGKDVELRCDPISGHTALYWYRQSLGQGLEFLIYFQGNSAPDKSGLPSDRFSAERTGGSVSTLTIQRTQQEDSAVYLCASSLEGGGQGINTIYFGEGSWLTVV.